What follows describes a single T cell receptor (beta chain). Its specificity is not known. Patients were left out if they had other autoimmune diseases, uncontrolled infections, pregnancy or lactation. The V gene end was trimmed by 3 bases and the J gene end by 2 bases; junction bases not matched to a gene: 9. CDR1 SGHTA and CDR2 FQGNSA come from the germline V gene. The length of the CDR3 is 16 residues. The sample is drawn from a study of Graves' ophthalmopathy and Graves' hyperthyroidism. The study's findings and limits: The 13-signature model separated ophthalmopathy from stable hyperthyroidism at approximately 91% sensitivity and 80% to 84% specificity.

RNA transcripts served as template for amplifying TCR beta CDR3 sequences. Scientists carried out first-round RT-PCR using HTBI primers and then a second-round multiplex PCR. One entry per CDR3 protein results from TCRdb running MiXCR on the multiplex PCR reads. The sample shows 1 million to 1.3 million distinct CDR3 sequences, roughly two fifths of them seen only once. The receptor was isolated from an adult man with Graves' hyperthyroidism. The chain carries TRBV7-2 and TRBJ2-7, with 8 bases matching TRBD2. The sequencing input was peripheral blood or thyroid tissue (not recorded which). CDR3 DNA: TGTGCCAGCAGCTTCACCCCGGGACTAGGTACCTACGAGCAGTACTTC. This sequence encodes CASSFTPGLGTYEQYF.